This T cell receptor beta chain was captured in a study of T cell responses to AZD1222 COVID-19 vaccine. Across the study: Some second doses came at about 4 weeks and others at about 12 weeks; these were pooled. Study-level points and caveats: Epitopes outside B.1.351 and B.1.1.7 mutated regions reportedly drew nearly half of spike TCRs. Baseline antibody screening turned up just six seropositive AZD1222 recipients.

Comments on this clone: As yet, its antigen is unknown.

TCRdb's table, derived via immunoSEQ multiplex PCR, lists solely in-frame clones and lacks some. The repertoire has 100,000 to 150,000 clones, 90% of them found once; the top ten carry roughly 7.2%. The TCR sequence derives from an adult in good health. This specimen was peripheral blood, taken on day 0 of AZD1222 vaccination.

The CDR3 protein is CASSYGQGSEAFF. The CDR3 nucleotides read TGTGCCAGCAGTTACGGCCAGGGGTCTGAAGCTTTCTTT. The chain couples TRBV27 to TRBJ1-1, with a possible D match to TRBD1 (6 bases). Germline values: CDR1 MNHEY, CDR2 SMNVEV (reference sequence). The CDR3 is made up of 13 amino acids. The ends were cut back, 4 bases at V and 6 bases at J, with 12 bases in the middle.